This is a list of T cell receptor beta chains from one sample in a study of blood T cell repertoires in COVID-19. TCRdb keeps only in-frame clones here, not all; method: immunoSEQ multiplex PCR. The data contain roughly 66,000 clones, 80% to 95% of them singletons. Sequences were obtained from peripheral blood. These receptors were taken from a human donor with active COVID-19. The donor label of this sample is uncertain. Both conserved end residues are part of each CDR3. D genes are given only for firm matches. Where a row states a size, it is once, few, many or the class of an expanded clone; other rows omit it.

>-|TRBJ2-7|-|TRBV7-9
CASSLGGGRARGEQYF
TGTGCCAGCAGCTTAGGTGGAGGCAGGGCCAGGGGTGAGCAGTACTTC
>few|TRBJ2-7|TRBD2|TRBV3-1/TRBV3-2
CASSQGHRGAGEVYEQYF
TGTGCCAGCAGCCAAGGGCACAGAGGAGCGGGAGAGGTTTACGAGCAGTACTTC
>once|TRBJ2-2|TRBD2|TRBV7-7
CASSLAERNTGELFF
TGTGCCAGCAGCCTAGCGGAGCGGAACACCGGGGAGCTGTTTTTT
>-|TRBJ2-5|-|TRBV27
CASSSWTGEETQYF
TGTGCCAGCAGTTCTTGGACGGGGGAAGAGACCCAGTACTTC
>-|TRBJ2-1|TRBD2|TRBV7-2
CASSSIAGDEQFF
TGTGCCAGCAGCTCTATAGCGGGAGATGAGCAGTTCTTC
>-|TRBJ2-7|TRBD2|TRBV27
CASSSPGLANEQYF
TGTGCCAGCAGTTCACCGGGACTAGCAAACGAGCAGTACTTC
>-|TRBJ2-7|TRBD1|TRBV18
CASSPRGQGASGEQYF
TGTGCCAGCTCACCACGGGGACAGGGGGCAAGTGGCGAGCAGTACTTC
>-|TRBJ2-1|TRBD2|TRBV10-3
CAISEWGTSGRSGEQFF
TGTGCCATCAGTGAGTGGGGGACTAGCGGGAGATCCGGTGAGCAGTTCTTC
>-|TRBJ1-2|-|TRBV12-3/TRBV12-4
CASSTGGVGYTF
TGTGCCAGCAGTACCGGGGGGGTTGGCTACACCTTC
>-|TRBJ2-3|-|TRBV6-4
CASSDGTSTDTQYF
TGTGCCAGCAGTGACGGGACTAGCACAGATACGCAGTATTTT
>-|TRBJ1-1|TRBD1|TRBV6-5
CASSYQDRVLNTEAFF
TGTGCCAGCAGTTACCAGGACAGGGTTTTGAACACTGAAGCTTTCTTT
>-|TRBJ2-1|TRBD2|TRBV6-5
CASTSSGRRDEQFF
TGTGCCAGCACCAGTAGCGGGAGGAGGGATGAGCAGTTCTTC
>-|TRBJ1-3|-|TRBV3-1/TRBV3-2
CASSAGLRLDTIYF
TGTGCCAGCAGCGCAGGGTTAAGGTTGGACACCATATATTTT
>-|TRBJ2-7|TRBD2|TRBV19
CASSPIAGGTYEQYF
TGTGCCAGTAGTCCAATAGCGGGAGGAACCTACGAGCAGTACTTC
>-|TRBJ2-5|-|TRBV19
CASSNRAEETQYF
TGTGCCAGTAGTAACAGGGCGGAAGAGACCCAGTACTTC
>-|TRBJ1-2|-|TRBV5-8
CASSLRQGNGYTF
TGTGCCAGCAGCTTGCGCCAGGGGAATGGCTACACCTTC
>-|TRBJ2-7|TRBD2|TRBV28
CASRKTSGRVSYEQYF
TGTGCCAGCAGGAAAACTAGCGGGAGGGTCTCCTACGAGCAGTACTTC
>-|TRBJ2-7|-|TRBV5-1
CASSLRGLDSEQYF
TGCGCCAGCAGCTTGCGGGGGTTGGACTCCGAGCAGTACTTC
>-|TRBJ2-4|TRBD2|TRBV27
CASLPLSGTSGSLNIQYF
TGTGCCAGCCTACCGCTCTCCGGGACTAGCGGATCATTGAACATTCAGTACTTC
>once|TRBJ2-7|TRBD2|TRBV4-1
CASSQVGTSGMNRDF
TGCGCCAGCAGCCAAGTTGGGACTAGCGGGATGAATCGGGACTTC
>-|TRBJ2-4|-|TRBV9
CASSVALFSVQYF
TGTGCCAGCAGCGTAGCCCTTTTTTCGGTTCAGTACTTC
>-|TRBJ1-2|-|TRBV28
CASSPLGAFNYGYTF
TGTGCCAGCAGTCCCCTTGGGGCTTTTAACTATGGCTACACCTTC
>-|TRBJ2-1|-|TRBV11-2
CASSSSGEGFF
TGTGCCAGCAGTTCTTCAGGGGAAGGGTTCTTC
>-|TRBJ2-7|TRBD1|TRBV25-1
CASSEYRGLNEQYF
TGTGCCAGCAGTGAATACAGGGGGCTCAACGAGCAGTACTTC
>once|TRBJ2-5|TRBD2|TRBV4-3
CASSQGDYKQETQYF
TGCGCCAGCAGCCAGGGGGACTACAAGCAAGAGACCCAGTACTTC
>-|TRBJ2-3|TRBD1|TRBV7-3
CASSLIGQGALYF
TGTGCCAGCAGCTTAATAGGACAGGGGGCCCTGTATTTT
>-|TRBJ2-7|-|TRBV3-1/TRBV3-2
CASSQHQGLAYEQYF
TGTGCCAGCAGCCAACACCAGGGACTGGCCTACGAGCAGTACTTC
>-|TRBJ2-1|TRBD2|TRBV7-8
CASSPVGSGSYGEQFF
TGTGCCAGCAGCCCAGTGGGTAGCGGGAGTTATGGTGAGCAGTTCTTC
>-|TRBJ2-7|TRBD1|TRBV28
CASSSGQTYEQYF
TGTGCCAGCAGTTCGGGACAGACCTACGAGCAGTACTTC